The 17 T cell receptor beta chains below were found in one sample sequenced in a study of neoadjuvant anti-PD-1 for oral cavity cancer. Stated time point: after neoadjuvant nivolumab, at surgical resection. TCRdb keeps only in-frame clones here, not all; method: immunoSEQ multiplex PCR. The data hold roughly 9,500 clones, with less than 70% observed a single time. This specimen consisted of PBMCs, obtained after nivolumab (anti-PD-1) treatment. These receptors were taken from a person aged 35-79 years with oral cavity squamous cell carcinoma.

This chain uses TRBV4-1 with TRBJ2-2; weak D call: TRBD1 (5 bases). The CDR3 totals 16 residues. V lost 3 bases, J lost 0 bases, and 11 bases lay in between. Germline loops: CDR1 MGHRA, CDR2 YSYEKL. CDR3 protein: CASSHSGASNTGELFF. In DNA, the CDR3 is TGCGCCAGCAGCCATTCTGGGGCTTCGAACACCGGGGAGCTGTTTTTT.

V is TRBV27 and J is TRBJ2-1; D is unresolved. The V gene lost 3 bases and the J gene lost 6 bases, with 12 bases spanning the gap. The length of the CDR3 is 14 residues. Germline lookup yields CDR1 MNHEY and CDR2 SMNVEV (reference sequence). The CDR3 loop is CASSLVAVTNEQFF. Written as DNA, the CDR3 is TGTGCCAGCAGTTTGGTAGCCGTGACCAATGAGCAGTTCTTC.

This clone was observed once. The chain has TRBV6-1 and TRBJ1-2; a possible D gene is TRBD1 (5 bases). V lost 6 bases and J lost 5, with 22 bases in between. Looked up from germline, CDR1 is MNHNS and CDR2 is SASEGT. The CDR3 has 16 amino acids. CDR3 DNA: TGTGCCAGCAGCGAATCCCATGGGGGAGGATGGTATGGCTACACCTTC. Its protein is CASSESHGGGWYGYTF.

The V call is TRBV7-6, the J call TRBJ2-7; TRBD1 agrees at 9 bases. This CDR3 spans 16 amino acids. Per germline, CDR1 SGHVS and CDR2 FNYEAQ. The trim removed 6 bases at V and 3 bases at J, leaving 12 bases unmatched. CDR3 sequence (DNA): TGTGCCAGCAGTTTCAACTCACAGGGGGCTCTCTACGAGCAGTACTTC. This encodes CASSFNSQGALYEQYF. The whole variable domain, remainder taken from reference TRBV7-6 and TRBJ2-7, is GAGVSQSPRYKVTKRGQDVALRCDPISGHVSLYWYRQALGQGPEFLTYFNYEAQQDKSGLPNDRFSAERPEGSISTLTIQRTEQRDSAMYRCASSFNSQGALYEQYFGPGTRLTVT.

The chain combines TRBV11-2 with TRBJ2-5, with a weak D call TRBD1 (6 bases). Germline V gene lookup returns CDR1 SGHAT and CDR2 FQNNGV. With 8 bases removed from V and 2 bases from J, the gap between germline ends came to 9 bases. The length of the CDR3 is 12 residues. CDR3 region: CASSRGQETQYF. DNA for the CDR3: TGTGCCAGCTCGAGGGGGCAAGAGACCCAGTACTTC.

This chain links TRBV27 with TRBJ2-5; D could derive from TRBD1 or TRBD2 (5 bases each). This CDR3 has 16 amino acids. Germline loops: CDR1 MNHEY, CDR2 SMNVEV (reference sequence). V dropped 7 bases and J dropped 2 bases, with 20 bases sitting between them. The CDR3 DNA sequence: TGTGCCAGCACCCCCGGATGGGGGAGTAGGCAAGAGACCCAGTACTTC. It codes for CASTPGWGSRQETQYF.

This chain links TRBV7-9 with TRBJ1-1, with D possibly being TRBD1 (5 bases). The CDR3 loop spans 15 amino acids. Germline CDR1 SEHNR, CDR2 FQNEAQ (reference sequence). Trimming stripped 1 base from V and 6 bases from J, with 15 bases between. The CDR3 loop is CASSLGASLGPEAFF. The CDR3 bases are TGTGCCAGCAGCTTAGGTGCAAGTTTGGGGCCTGAAGCTTTCTTT.

The rearrangement joins TRBV6-6 to TRBJ2-7, with TRBD1 matching 9 bases. The CDR3 consists of 14 residues. The V and J ends lost 6 bases and 2 bases, in that order; junction bases with no gene match: 5. Per germline, CDR1 MNHNY and CDR2 SVGAGI (reference sequence). The CDR3 is CASRDRGLTYEQYF. Written as DNA, the CDR3 is TGTGCCAGCAGGGACAGGGGATTAACCTACGAGCAGTACTTC.

Only a few counts were recorded for this clone. The chain links TRBV9 to TRBJ1-6, with unresolved D. Trimming left V 7 bases short and J 8 bases short, with 16 bases between. CDR1 is SGDLS, CDR2 YYNGEE, per germline. CDR3 length equals 14 residues. As DNA, the CDR3 is TGTGCCAGCTCAAATGGTGGTTTCGATTCACCCCTCCACTTT. It encodes CASSNGGFDSPLHF.

The gene calls are TRBV28 and TRBJ2-7; D may be TRBD2 (5 bases). The CDR3 contains 11 residues. The V and J ends lost 8 bases and 4 bases respectively, with 9 bases between them. Per the germline V gene, CDR1 is MDHEN and CDR2 is SYDVKM. For the CDR3, the DNA is TGTGCCAGCGTTAGGGAGTACGAGCAGTACTTC. Its protein is CASVREYEQYF.

This clone occurred once. The chain uses TRBV5-1 and TRBJ2-7; D perhaps matches TRBD2 (6 bases). There are 13 residues in the CDR3. Trimming took 0 bases from V and 5 from J, leaving 9 bases between them. Germline CDR1 SGHRS, CDR2 YFSETQ. CDR3 protein: CASSLDGGDEQYF. The DNA of the CDR3 is TGCGCCAGCAGCTTGGATGGAGGGGACGAGCAGTACTTC. Together with reference TRBV5-1 and TRBJ2-7, the CDR3 gives the full variable domain: KAGVTQTPRYLIKTRGQQVTLSCSPISGHRSVSWYQQTPGQGLQFLFEYFSETQRNKGNFPGRFSGRQFSNSRSEMNVSTLELGDSALYLCASSLDGGDEQYFGPGTRLTVT.

V gene TRBV11-3 combines with J gene TRBJ1-1, with 8 bases matching TRBD1. The CDR3 contains 17 residues. V gave up 7 bases and J gave up 0 bases; unmatched junction bases: 13. Germline-derived CDR1 and CDR2 are SGHNT and YENEEA. This CDR3 reads CASICTGGRVMNTEAFF. CDR3 DNA sequence: TGTGCCAGCATTTGTACAGGGGGACGGGTCATGAACACTGAAGCTTTCTTT.

V gene TRBV7-6 combines with J gene TRBJ2-4; D may be TRBD2 (6 bases). The germline CDR1 and CDR2 sequences are SGHVS and FNYEAQ. V lost 2 bases to trimming and J lost 8 bases, with 19 bases between them. The CDR3 contains 16 residues. The CDR3 spells CASSLRGGSLRDIQYF. In nucleotides, the CDR3 is TGTGCCAGCAGCTTAAGGGGAGGCAGCCTGAGGGACATTCAGTACTTC. The full variable domain, rest sourced from reference TRBV7-6 and TRBJ2-4, is GAGVSQSPRYKVTKRGQDVALRCDPISGHVSLYWYRQALGQGPEFLTYFNYEAQQDKSGLPNDRFSAERPEGSISTLTIQRTEQRDSAMYRCASSLRGGSLRDIQYFGAGTRLSVL.

The chain couples TRBV5-1 to TRBJ2-2, with a possible D match to TRBD1 (5 bases). The CDR3 is 13 residues long. The germline V gene has CDR1 SGHRS and CDR2 YFSETQ. The V gene lost 7 bases and the J gene lost 5 bases, with 12 bases spanning the gap. In nucleotides, the CDR3 is TGCGCCAGCTCCAGGGTTTTGACCGGGGAGCTGTTTTTT. Protein product: CASSRVLTGELFF. Drawing the rest from reference TRBV5-1 and TRBJ2-2, the complete variable domain is KAGVTQTPRYLIKTRGQQVTLSCSPISGHRSVSWYQQTPGQGLQFLFEYFSETQRNKGNFPGRFSGRQFSNSRSEMNVSTLELGDSALYLCASSRVLTGELFFGEGSRLTVL.

This clone has a single count. The V call is TRBV2, the J call TRBJ2-3, with TRBD2 as a possible D gene (6 bases). The germline V gene has CDR1 SNHLY and CDR2 FYNNEI. The CDR3 has 16 amino acids. V gave up 6 bases and J gave up 1 base, with 17 bases separating them. CDR3 amino acids: CASSPPLGGGTDTQYF. The CDR3 DNA sequence: TGTGCCAGCAGCCCACCTCTGGGGGGAGGCACAGATACGCAGTATTTT.

The chain uses TRBV6-5 and TRBJ1-2; 8 bases fit TRBD1. V lost 5 bases, J lost 8 bases, and 7 bases stayed unmatched. The CDR3 totals 13 residues. Germline V gives CDR1 MNHEY, CDR2 SVGAGI. The CDR3 loop is CASSLDRVSGYTF. CDR3 nucleotide sequence: TGTGCCAGCAGTCTGGACAGGGTAAGCGGCTACACCTTC.

The chain is built from TRBV15 and TRBJ1-1; D gene uncertain. The germline V gene encodes CDR1 LNHNV and CDR2 YYDKDF (reference sequence). Deletions cut 4 bases from V and 1 base from J, with 7 bases between. The CDR3 consists of 13 residues. As DNA, the CDR3 is TGTGCCACCAGCATTAAGAAGAACACTGAAGCTTTCTTT. It is translated as CATSIKKNTEAFF.